This T cell receptor beta chain was recovered during a study of T-cell reconstitution after alpha-beta-depleted transplantation in children. This sample's TCRbeta library carried unique molecular identifier barcodes. Each CDR3 protein is one row after TCRdb ran MiXCR on the PCR reads. The repertoire holds 600,000 or so distinct CDR3 sequences, with under 30% as singletons. Germline loops: CDR1 SGHRS, CDR2 YFSETQ. With 0 bases clipped from V and 2 bases from J, the junction kept 1 base outside the gene matches. The CDR3 consists of 15 residues. This clonotype came up once. The sequences come from PBMCs, mostly from graft donor cells, collected 360 days after TCRalphabeta/CD19-depleted stem cell transplant. This clonotype was sampled from a boy less than two years old who had a stem cell transplant for acute myeloid leukemia, so the T cells may come from the graft donor. The chain uses TRBV5-1 and TRBJ1-4; 7 bases line up with TRBD1. As DNA, the CDR3 is TGCGCCAGCAGCTTGGCGGGACAGACTAATGAAAAACTGTTTTTT. This codes for CASSLAGQTNEKLFF.